This T cell receptor beta chain was recorded in a study of identical twins. A universal primer site was created by template switching, with the cDNA bearing unique molecular identifiers. TCRdb recomputed calls from the 5' RACE reads with MiXCR, one row per CDR3 protein. Found here are over 200,000 distinct CDR3 sequences, roughly a tenth of them singletons; the top ten hold 8% to 10%. A note on this clonotype: Its specificity is not known.

The CDR3 runs to 13 residues. CDR1 is DFQATT and CDR2 is SNEGSKA in the germline V gene (reference sequence). V was shortened by 6 bases and J by 5 bases, with 15 bases between the two germline ends. Study findings and constraints: Cord blood's abundant beta clonotypes had fewer insertions, unlike memory repertoires. Modelling approaches yielded underestimates of out-of-frame TCR alpha sharing between monozygotic twins. The study found excess low generation probability among twin-shared out-of-frame alpha sequences.

The receptor's source is a man aged 45 to 65 in good health. The chain employs TRBV20-1 and TRBJ2-3, with D perhaps matching TRBD1 (6 bases). The sequenced material came from memory T cells sorted from blood. CDR3 residues: CSAPGQLEDTQYF. For the CDR3, the DNA is TGCAGTGCCCCCGGACAGCTAGAAGATACGCAGTATTTT.